The rows below give T cell receptor beta chains drawn from one sample of a study of blood T cell repertoires in COVID-19. The assay was immunoSEQ multiplex PCR, and TCRdb's table has in-frame clones only and misses some. The sample has about 140,000 clones; more than 75% are singletons. Sequencing was carried out using peripheral blood. The source is a woman between 35 and 50 years old with acute or convalescent COVID-19. CDR3s include the opening cysteine and the closing phenylalanine or tryptophan. A D gene is named only where the DNA matches it firmly. Some rows mark clone size as missing; the rest say once, few, many or name a class of expanded clone.

clone size	D gene	V gene	J gene	CDR3 DNA	CDR3 protein
once	-	TRBV11-3	TRBJ2-2	TGTGCCAGCAGCTTTAGATCCGGGGAGCTGTTTTTT	CASSFRSGELFF
-	TRBD1	TRBV11-2	TRBJ1-1	TGTGCCAGCAGCCCGTCGGCCAGGGGGCCAAGTGAAGCTTTCTTT	CASSPSARGPSEAFF
-	TRBD1	TRBV9	TRBJ2-7	TGTGCCAGCAGCGTAGAGGGCCAGGGGGTCTACGAGCAGTACTTC	CASSVEGQGVYEQYF
-	TRBD1	TRBV28	TRBJ1-5	TGTGCCAGCAGGGACACAGGGGACAGGGCCCAGCATTTT	CASRDTGDRAQHF
once	-	TRBV2	TRBJ2-3	TGTGCCAGTCGGGGCCCTAGCGCGCGGACAGATACGCAGTATTTT	CASRGPSARTDTQYF
-	TRBD1	TRBV7-2	TRBJ1-6	TGTGCCAGCAGCCCAGAGGGGACAGGGGGCTCACCCCTCCACTTT	CASSPEGTGGSPLHF
-	-	TRBV18	TRBJ2-1	TGTGCCAGCTCACCATCCGGAGGGCCCTACAATGAGCAGTTCTTC	CASSPSGGPYNEQFF
-	-	TRBV5-1	TRBJ1-3	TGCGCCAGCAGCCCCGCAGGGGCTGGAAACACCATATATTTT	CASSPAGAGNTIYF
-	-	TRBV5-1	TRBJ1-2	TGCGCCAGCAGCTTGGAAGGCAGGGATAGCTATGGCTACACCTTC	CASSLEGRDSYGYTF
once	-	TRBV6-2/TRBV6-3	TRBJ1-5	TGTGCCAGCAGTTACTCCCCGGGCCGCAGGGGTATGAATCAGCCCCAGCATTTT	CASSYSPGRRGMNQPQHF
-	TRBD1	TRBV4-1	TRBJ1-4	TGCGCCAGCAGCCCTGGGACAGCAACTAATGAAAAACTGTTTTTT	CASSPGTATNEKLFF
-	TRBD1	TRBV11-3	TRBJ1-1	TGTGCCAGCAGCCACCGGACAGGTGACACTGAAGCTTTCTTT	CASSHRTGDTEAFF
-	TRBD2	TRBV4-2	TRBJ2-5	TGTGCCAGCAGCCACGGAACCGGGACTAGGCCTCCGGAGACCCAGTACTTC	CASSHGTGTRPPETQYF
-	TRBD1	TRBV6-5	TRBJ1-6	TGTGCCAGCAGCCCGGGACAGTTTAATTCACCCCTCCACTTT	CASSPGQFNSPLHF
-	-	TRBV5-4	TRBJ1-2	TGTGCCAGCAGCTTTTACAGTAACTATGGCTACACCTTC	CASSFYSNYGYTF
once	-	TRBV2	TRBJ1-2	TGTGCCAGCAGCCCAGGATTAAACTATGGCTACACCTTC	CASSPGLNYGYTF
-	-	TRBV24-1	TRBJ1-1	TGTGCCACCAGTGATTCTGACAGTCCAAGGACTGAAGCTTTCTTT	CATSDSDSPRTEAFF
-	TRBD1	TRBV18	TRBJ1-1	TGTGCCAGCTCCCTCGGACAGGAGAACACTGAAGCTTTCTTT	CASSLGQENTEAFF
once	TRBD2	TRBV30	TRBJ2-7	TGTGCCTGGAGTGTACGAGGACTAGCGGGGGTTGGGGAGCAGTACTTC	CAWSVRGLAGVGEQYF
-	-	TRBV10-2	TRBJ2-1	TGCGCCAGCAGTGATACTAGACCGCAGTTCTTC	CASSDTRPQFF
-	-	TRBV4-3	TRBJ1-2	TGCGCCAGCAGCCAAGGTCCACAGGCCATCTCTAACTATGGCTACACCTTC	CASSQGPQAISNYGYTF
-	-	TRBV27	TRBJ1-2	TGTGCCAGCAGTCCGATAAGGGGCAACTATGGCTACACCTTC	CASSPIRGNYGYTF
many	TRBD1	TRBV9	TRBJ1-1	TGTGCCAGCAGCTCAACAGGGGGCGTAGGAACTGAAGCTTTCTTT	CASSSTGGVGTEAFF
once	-	TRBV12-3/TRBV12-4	TRBJ1-4	TGTGCCAAGCTAGGGGCGGCGTATGAAAAACTGTTTTTT	CAKLGAAYEKLFF
-	-	TRBV4-1	TRBJ2-4	TGCGCCAGCAGCCAAGACCAGGGAGCCAAAAACATTCAGTACTTC	CASSQDQGAKNIQYF
few	-	TRBV15	TRBJ2-5	TGTGCCACCAGCAGAGATCGCCAAGAGACCCAGTACTTC	CATSRDRQETQYF
-	TRBD2	TRBV9	TRBJ2-7	TGTGCCAGCAGCGTAGTGGCGACTAGCGGGAGTCACGAGCAGTACTTC	CASSVVATSGSHEQYF
-	-	TRBV9	TRBJ2-3	TGTGCCAGCAGCGCTTTTCAGGCCCCCACAGATACGCAGTATTTT	CASSAFQAPTDTQYF
-	TRBD1	TRBV3-1/TRBV3-2	TRBJ2-5	TGTGCCAGCAGCCTGCTGGGACAGGGGGAAATGGAGACCCAGTACTTC	CASSLLGQGEMETQYF
-	TRBD1	TRBV3-1/TRBV3-2	TRBJ1-2	TGTGCCAGCAGTCAAGAGGGGACCCGGGACAGACGATTTTACACCTTC	CASSQEGTRDRRFYTF
-	-	TRBV3-1/TRBV3-2	TRBJ2-2	TGTGCCAGCAGCCCCCGACAGCTGACGAACACCGGGGAGCTGTTTTTT	CASSPRQLTNTGELFF
few	-	TRBV4-3	TRBJ2-7	TGCGCCAGCAGCCAAGAGGGTCAGGCCTACGAGCAGTACTTC	CASSQEGQAYEQYF
-	TRBD1	TRBV7-8	TRBJ1-1	TGTGCCAGCAGCCGCCACAGGGGGGGTGAAGCTTTCTTT	CASSRHRGGEAFF
-	-	TRBV9	TRBJ2-6	TGTGCCAGCAGCGTAGGCAGCTCTGGGGCCAACGTCCTGACTTTC	CASSVGSSGANVLTF
-	TRBD1	TRBV3-1/TRBV3-2	TRBJ1-4	TGTGCCAGCAGCCAAGAAGGGACAGGAAATGAAAAACTGTTTTTT	CASSQEGTGNEKLFF
-	-	TRBV6-4	TRBJ1-2	TGTGCCAGCAGTGAATCCCTGGGGGGATGGTATGGCTACACCTTC	CASSESLGGWYGYTF
-	-	TRBV7-9	TRBJ2-5	TGTGCCAGCTCACAGGTAGCGGCGTACCAAGAGACCCAGTACTTC	CASSQVAAYQETQYF
-	-	TRBV7-9	TRBJ1-1	TGTGCCAGCAGATTTCCGGCTGAGGGTACTGAAGCTTTCTTT	CASRFPAEGTEAFF
-	TRBD2	TRBV15	TRBJ2-1	TGTGCCACCAGCAGGGATTTAGTAGCGGGAGTCAGCAATGAGCAGTTCTTC	CATSRDLVAGVSNEQFF
-	TRBD2	TRBV6-4	TRBJ2-7	TGTGCCACCCAGCGGGGGGACCCCTACGAGCAGTACTTC	CATQRGDPYEQYF
-	TRBD1	TRBV28	TRBJ2-1	TGTGCCAGCAGAATGGGACAGGGTTACTTCAATGAGCAGTTCTTC	CASRMGQGYFNEQFF
-	-	TRBV18	TRBJ2-7	TGTGCCAGCTCACCGGATCAGGGGGGCGAGCAGTACTTC	CASSPDQGGEQYF
-	-	TRBV9	TRBJ1-1	TGTGCCAGCAGCACCGGACTGATGAACACTGAAGCTTTCTTT	CASSTGLMNTEAFF
-	TRBD1	TRBV2	TRBJ1-5	TGTGCCAGCAGAAGGACAGGGAATCAGCCCCAGCATTTT	CASRRTGNQPQHF
-	TRBD1	TRBV12-3/TRBV12-4	TRBJ2-7	TGTGCCAGCAAACGGGACAGGGGCTACGAGCAGTACTTC	CASKRDRGYEQYF
-	TRBD1	TRBV4-2	TRBJ1-2	TGTGCCAGCAGCCAAGACGGACAGGGGAGGTATGGCTACACCTTC	CASSQDGQGRYGYTF
-	-	TRBV6-5	TRBJ1-5	TGTGCCAGCACAGGGGTTAGCAATCAGCCCCAGCATTTT	CASTGVSNQPQHF
once	-	TRBV4-1	TRBJ1-6	TGCGCCAGCAGCCACTCACCCAAAATTCGGAATTCACCCCTCCACTTT	CASSHSPKIRNSPLHF
-	TRBD1	TRBV27	TRBJ2-1	TGTGCCAGCAGTTCGGGACAGGTCATAGGCAATGAGCAGTTCTTC	CASSSGQVIGNEQFF
few	TRBD2	TRBV7-2	TRBJ2-1	TGTGCCAGCAGCCCCGGACTAGCGGGAATGCAGTTCTTC	CASSPGLAGMQFF
-	-	TRBV2	TRBJ2-7	TGTGCCAGCCTGACAAGGTCCCACTACGAGCAGTACTTC	CASLTRSHYEQYF
-	TRBD2	TRBV14	TRBJ2-1	TGTGCCAGCAGCCAAGGCGGACTAGCCTACAATGAGCAGTTCTTC	CASSQGGLAYNEQFF
-	-	TRBV13	TRBJ2-5	TGTGCCAGCAGCTTACAGGGGTTGGGGGAGACCCAGTACTTC	CASSLQGLGETQYF
-	TRBD1	TRBV30	TRBJ1-2	TGTGCCTGGAGTGGGACAGGGTTGACATATGGCTACACCTTC	CAWSGTGLTYGYTF
-	-	TRBV28	TRBJ1-1	TGTGCCAGCACCATGAACACTGAAGCTTTCTTT	CASTMNTEAFF
-	-	TRBV4-3	TRBJ2-1	TGCGCCAGCAGCCAAGACACGCTAGCGCTCTCCTACAATGAGCAGTTCTTC	CASSQDTLALSYNEQFF
-	-	TRBV5-1	TRBJ2-2	TGCGCCAGCAGCTCCGGACAGAATCATGCCGGGGAGCTGTTTTTT	CASSSGQNHAGELFF